The 16 T cell receptor beta chains listed next were all sequenced from one sample in a study of T-cell memory formation after mild COVID-19. TCRdb independently ran MiXCR on the 5' RACE reads; one entry per CDR3 protein. The profile covers about 430,000 distinct CDR3 sequences, with less than 25% appearing a single time and roughly 9.7% taken by the ten largest. The sequencing input was PBMCs or a T cell subset sorted from them (not recorded which). The receptors stem from an adult woman who had mild COVID-19 (a few samples of this study predate the infection). Cell type and time point are not known.

This chain links TRBV27 with TRBJ1-2, with D unclear. This CDR3 is built from 13 residues. Germline V gives CDR1 MNHEY, CDR2 SMNVEV (reference sequence). Trimming stripped 3 bases from V and 2 bases from J, with 7 bases between. CDR3 sequence (DNA): TGTGCCAGCAGTTTTAACACCAACTATGGCTACACCTTC. Translating it yields CASSFNTNYGYTF.

V and J are TRBV12-3 or TRBV12-4 and TRBJ2-3; 7 bases line up with TRBD1. V lost 5 bases, J lost 4 bases, and 6 bases stayed unmatched. There are 14 residues in the CDR3. As DNA, the CDR3 is TGTGCCAGCAGTCCACGACAGGGACCAGATACGCAGTATTTT. The encoded protein is CASSPRQGPDTQYF.

The chain employs TRBV7-6 and TRBJ2-5; TRBD2 matches 11 bases. Germline CDR1 is SGHVS and CDR2 is FNYEAQ. The V and J ends lost 5 bases and 3 bases, in that order; junction bases with no gene match: 8. This CDR3 region has 16 residues. The CDR3 loop is CASSLLSGGAEETQYF. The CDR3 region has the DNA TGTGCCAGCAGCCTCCTTAGCGGGGGGGCCGAAGAGACCCAGTACTTC.

This clonotype was counted only a few times. V is TRBV4-3 and J is TRBJ1-2; 9 nucleotides match TRBD1. Germline V lookup: CDR1 LGHNA, CDR2 YSLEER. The length of the CDR3 is 13 residues. Losses at the gene ends were 5 bases for V and 7 bases for J; bases not matched to a gene: 5. This chain's CDR3 is CASSRDRDGGYTF. The CDR3 coding sequence is TGCGCCAGCAGCAGGGACAGGGACGGTGGCTACACCTTC.

This clonotype has a handful of counts. The CDR3 bases are TGTGCCAGCAGCCAAGTGGGACCCCGCTCGGGAGCTTTCTTT. Translating it yields CASSQVGPRSGAFF. This chain uses TRBV3-1 with TRBJ1-1; D may be TRBD1 (5 bases). The CDR3 is 14 residues long. Germline CDR1 and CDR2: LGHDT and YNNKEL (reference sequence). The V end was cut by 1 base, the J end by 10 bases, with 16 bases between.

This clonotype has just a few counts. This sequence joins TRBV6-5 and TRBJ2-2; 10 bases agree with TRBD2. CDR1 and CDR2 (germline): MNHEY, SVGAGI. Trimming took 0 bases from V and 4 from J; bases not matched to a gene: 5. The CDR3 is 17 residues long. The CDR3 loop reads CASSYSLAGGSTGELFF. CDR3 coding DNA: TGTGCCAGCAGTTACTCCTTAGCGGGAGGCAGCACCGGGGAGCTGTTTTTT.

This clonotype was counted at least ten times. The rearrangement uses TRBV7-6 and TRBJ1-2; 10 bases agree with TRBD1. The V gene end was trimmed by 1 base and the J gene end by 8 bases; junction bases not matched to a gene: 4. This CDR3 region has 14 residues. Germline CDR1 and CDR2: SGHVS and FNYEAQ. The CDR3 DNA follows: TGTGCCAGCAGCTTAGAAGACAGGGGGCGAGGCTACACCTTC. Translating it yields CASSLEDRGRGYTF.

This chain links TRBV2 with TRBJ1-5, with 9 bases matching TRBD1. CDR3 length: 15 amino acids. The germline gives CDR1 SNHLY, CDR2 FYNNEI. J was trimmed by 3 bases and V by 5 bases; bases with no gene match: 5. This CDR3 reads CASSRDRATNQPQHF. CDR3 DNA sequence: TGTGCCAGCAGTAGGGACAGGGCGACCAATCAGCCCCAGCATTTT.

The rearrangement links TRBV7-9 to TRBJ2-4; 8 bases align to TRBD1. The CDR3 contains 19 residues. Germline CDR1 is SEHNR and CDR2 is FQNEAQ (reference sequence). Trimming at V came to 5 bases and at J to 0 bases, leaving 15 bases not matched to a gene. In DNA form, the CDR3 reads TGTGCCAGCAGCCCGTGGACAGGGATAGAATATTTAGCCAAAAACATTCAGTACTTC. Translated, it gives CASSPWTGIEYLAKNIQYF.

This clonotype turned up a few times. J is TRBJ2-2 and V is TRBV20-1; no firm D call. The germline V gene encodes CDR1 DFQATT and CDR2 SNEGSKA (reference sequence). CDR3 length equals 14 residues. V was trimmed by 5 bases and J by 4 bases, leaving 14 bases between them. The CDR3 sequence is CSAGLARSTGELFF. The CDR3 bases are TGCAGTGCTGGCCTGGCAAGATCCACCGGGGAGCTGTTTTTT.

V and J are TRBV29-1 and TRBJ1-2; TRBD1 matches at 9 bases. The CDR3 runs to 16 residues. Germline V CDR1 and CDR2: SQVTM, ANQGSEA. V shed 0 bases and J 0 bases; nucleotides not matched to a gene: 5. The DNA of the CDR3 is TGCAGCGTTGAAGATCAGACAGGGGGAACTAACTATGGCTACACCTTC. This gives the protein CSVEDQTGGTNYGYTF.

The rearrangement uses TRBV6-1 and TRBJ1-5; maybe TRBD1 (6 bases). Trimming cost V 3 bases and J 0 bases, with 9 bases left between them. Germline lookup yields CDR1 MNHNS and CDR2 SASEGT. The length of the CDR3 is 15 residues. DNA for the CDR3: TGTGCCAGCAGTGAGCGAGGGGGTAGCAATCAGCCCCAGCATTTT. This translates into CASSERGGSNQPQHF.

The gene calls are TRBV7-9 and TRBJ2-2; 11 positions match TRBD1. Trimming took 5 bases from V and 1 from J; bases not matched to a gene: 6. CDR3 size: 17 residues. The germline gives CDR1 SEHNR, CDR2 FQNEAQ (reference sequence). The chain's CDR3 is CASSLGTGGRNTGELFF. The CDR3 DNA follows: TGTGCCAGCAGCCTCGGGACAGGGGGTCGGAACACCGGGGAGCTGTTTTTT.

This clonotype was observed many times. The chain carries TRBV7-9 and TRBJ1-2; no firm D call. The CDR3 loop spans 13 amino acids. Trimming cost V 2 bases and J 2 bases, with 6 bases left between them. CDR1 is SEHNR and CDR2 is FQNEAQ in the germline V gene (reference sequence). CDR3 in DNA: TGTGCCAGCAGCTTATATCGGAACTATGGCTACACCTTC. Protein: CASSLYRNYGYTF.

This chain links TRBV12-3 or TRBV12-4 with TRBJ1-2; 8 bases fit TRBD1. There are 14 residues in the CDR3. The V and J ends lost 6 bases and 4 bases, in that order; junction bases with no gene match: 7. CDR3 nucleotides: TGTGCCAGCAGGGGCAGGGGGCGAACCTATGGCTACACCTTC. It translates to CASRGRGRTYGYTF.

This clonotype was seen only a few times. CDR3: CSVVGVGNQPQHF. CDR3 nucleotides: TGCAGCGTTGTAGGGGTAGGCAATCAGCCCCAGCATTTT. This chain links TRBV29-1 with TRBJ1-5, with D maybe TRBD1 (5 bases). V was pared by 4 bases and J by 2 bases, with 9 bases between. From germline, CDR1 is SQVTM and CDR2 ANQGSEA. This CDR3 is built from 13 residues.